A single sample gave rise to the 15 T cell receptor beta chains below, sequenced in a study of control samples from healthy donors and cancer patients. The repertoire was sequenced with immunoSEQ multiplex PCR; TCRdb's copy has only in-frame clones and lacks some. The table lists some 120,000 clones, 70% to 90% of them singletons. Sample: blood. These receptors originate from a man in his forties or fifties in good health.

The chain joins TRBV5-4 to TRBJ2-5, with TRBD1 identical over 9 bases. Germline values: CDR1 SGHNT, CDR2 YYREEE (reference sequence). The J segment lost 5 bases and the V segment lost 2 bases, leaving 4 bases of the junction unmatched. The CDR3 runs 14 residues. CDR3 sequence reads: CASSLYRGRETQYF. The CDR3 DNA follows: TGTGCCAGCAGCTTATACAGGGGGCGTGAGACCCAGTACTTC.

The chain has TRBV28 and TRBJ1-2, with 8 positions matching TRBD1. CDR1 is MDHEN, CDR2 SYDVKM, per germline. V trimming: 5 bases; J trimming: 8 bases; junction bases outside the gene matches: 7. This CDR3 comprises 13 residues. The CDR3, as DNA: TGTGCCAGCAGTAAGGGACAGGCTTTGGGCTACACCTTC. Protein product: CASSKGQALGYTF.

The V and J genes are TRBV4-1 and TRBJ1-1; TRBD1 matches 9 bases. The V segment lost 4 bases and the J segment 7 bases; nucleotides outside the gene matches: 7. CDR1 MGHRA and CDR2 YSYEKL come from the germline V gene. This CDR3 spans 14 amino acids. CDR3: CASSRAGQGLEAFF. The CDR3 DNA reads as TGCGCCAGCAGCCGAGCGGGACAGGGCCTTGAAGCTTTCTTT.

V and J are TRBV28 and TRBJ1-2; D remains ambiguous. Germline V gene data show CDR1 as MDHEN and CDR2 as SYDVKM. V was pared by 2 bases and J by 6 bases, with 16 bases between. The CDR3 loop spans 15 amino acids. The DNA of the CDR3 is TGTGCCAGCAGTTTAAACTCCATGGGAATAGATGGCTACACCTTC. Its protein product is CASSLNSMGIDGYTF.

The V gene is TRBV19, the J gene TRBJ1-3, with TRBD1 matching 9 bases. This CDR3 spans 13 amino acids. CDR1 LNHDA and CDR2 SQIVND come from the germline V gene (reference sequence). V gave up 9 bases and J gave up 8 bases; unmatched junction bases: 8. The CDR3 here is CASQGQGVHTIYF. The CDR3, as DNA: TGTGCCAGCCAGGGACAGGGAGTTCACACCATATATTTT.

The chain joins TRBV29-1 to TRBJ1-1, with 8 positions matching TRBD1. This CDR3 is 13 amino acids long. V was clipped by 4 bases and J by 5 bases; unmatched bases: 6. Germline V lookup: CDR1 SQVTM, CDR2 ANQGSEA. This chain's CDR3 is CSVGDRGLTEAFF. In DNA form, the CDR3 reads TGCAGCGTTGGAGACAGGGGATTAACTGAAGCTTTCTTT.

This clone showed up just once. CDR3 DNA sequence: TGTGCCAGCAGCTTTGACTGGGGTTTCGGTGACAATGAGCAGTTCTTC. This encodes CASSFDWGFGDNEQFF. J is TRBJ2-1 and V is TRBV5-6; D unresolved. V was shortened by 2 bases and J by 5 bases, with 17 bases between the two germline ends. The germline gives CDR1 SGHDT, CDR2 YYEEEE. This CDR3 region has 16 residues.

This clone has only one observation. This specimen includes other DNA sequences encoding the same CDR3. V usage is TRBV5-1 and J usage is TRBJ1-5; D uncertain. The V gene's germline CDR1 is SGHRS and CDR2 YFSETQ. The length of the CDR3 is 15 residues. V lost 0 bases and J lost 2, with 9 bases in between. The DNA of the CDR3 is TGCGCCAGCAGCTTGGACACCGGGGGCAATCAGCCCCAGCATTTT. Translating it yields CASSLDTGGNQPQHF.

V and J are TRBV2 and TRBJ2-2; TRBD1 agrees at 7 bases. The CDR3 consists of 14 residues. Trimming cost V 9 bases and J 4 bases; bases outside gene matches: 8. Germline V gene data show CDR1 as SNHLY and CDR2 as FYNNEI. CDR3 residues: CASQTGVGTGELFF. In DNA, the CDR3 is TGTGCCAGTCAAACAGGGGTGGGCACCGGGGAGCTGTTTTTT.

J is TRBJ2-5 and V is TRBV11-2, with a possible D match to TRBD2 (7 bases). Trimming took off 5 bases at V and 4 bases at J, with 20 bases between the two ends. The germline CDR1 and CDR2 sequences are SGHAT and FQNNGV. CDR3 length equals 16 residues. The CDR3 DNA reads as TGTGCCAGCAGCCCCCTCCGGGGAGGGGGTGGAGAGACCCAGTACTTC. Its translation: CASSPLRGGGGETQYF.

The rearrangement joins TRBV27 to TRBJ2-3, with D perhaps matching TRBD2 (5 bases). Trimming pared 5 bases from V and 3 bases from J, leaving 15 bases between. This CDR3 spans 15 amino acids. Germline-derived CDR1 and CDR2 are MNHEY and SMNVEV (reference sequence). The CDR3 nucleotides read TGTGCCAGCAGTCCGATCAGTGGAGGTACAGATACGCAGTATTTT. This codes for CASSPISGGTDTQYF.

This chain joins TRBV6-5 and TRBJ1-1, with D possibly TRBD1 on 5 matching bases. The CDR3 sequence is 15 residues long. V lost 2 bases and J 0 bases, leaving 10 bases between the germline ends. Germline-derived CDR1 and CDR2 are MNHEY and SVGAGI. CDR3 sequence (DNA): TGTGCCAGCAGTTACGATGGGACCATGAACACTGAAGCTTTCTTT. It translates to CASSYDGTMNTEAFF.

The chain is built from TRBV11-2 and TRBJ1-1; D is uncertain. There are 14 residues in the CDR3. V was pared by 5 bases and J by 1 base, with 11 bases between. Germline loops: CDR1 SGHAT, CDR2 FQNNGV. The CDR3 region has the DNA TGTGCCAGCAGCCGAAGTAACAGGAACACTGAAGCTTTCTTT. Amino acids: CASSRSNRNTEAFF.

The chain carries TRBV7-9 and TRBJ1-6, with D possibly matching TRBD1 (5 bases). Germline V CDR1 and CDR2: SEHNR, FQNEAQ (reference sequence). Trimming removed 4 bases from V and 4 bases from J, with 11 bases in between. This CDR3 has 15 residues. The CDR3 region is CASSSNGTYNSPLHF. DNA of the CDR3: TGTGCCAGCAGCTCGAACGGGACTTATAATTCACCCCTCCACTTT.

The chain has TRBV7-3 and TRBJ2-5; no definite D call. Looked up from germline, CDR1 is SGHTA and CDR2 is FQGTGA. Trimming removed 5 bases from V and 1 base from J, with 8 bases in between. The CDR3 is made up of 13 amino acids. CDR3 nucleotide sequence: TGTGCCAGCAGCCGTAGTTCCCAAGAGACCCAGTACTTC. Its protein product is CASSRSSQETQYF.